These 19 T cell receptor beta chains were all obtained from the same sample, sequenced in a study of Graves' ophthalmopathy and Graves' hyperthyroidism. Researchers took RNA transcripts and amplified TCR beta CDR3 regions from them. RT-PCR was first run with HTBI primers, then multiplex PCR in a second round. TCRdb re-called the multiplex PCR reads through MiXCR, storing one row per CDR3 protein. This sample has 200,000 to 300,000 distinct CDR3 sequences, with around 50% found just once. Sequenced sample: peripheral blood. The receptors here all came from an adult man with Graves' ophthalmopathy.

V gene TRBV6-5 combines with J gene TRBJ2-6, with D possibly TRBD1 on 5 matching bases. The V gene's germline CDR1 is MNHEY and CDR2 SVGAGI. Trimming stripped 0 bases from V and 8 bases from J, with 14 bases between. The length of the CDR3 is 16 residues. The CDR3 spells CASSYSQDPVSNVLTF. The CDR3, as DNA: TGTGCCAGCAGTTACTCACAGGACCCAGTGTCCAACGTCCTGACTTTC.

The rearrangement uses TRBV7-9 and TRBJ1-4; D is ambiguous. The CDR3 totals 15 residues. The V gene lost 4 bases and the J gene lost 0 bases, with 9 bases spanning the gap. CDR1 is SEHNR, CDR2 FQNEAQ, per germline (reference sequence). CDR3 region: CASSSNRATNEKLFF. CDR3 sequence (DNA): TGTGCCAGCAGCTCAAACCGTGCAACTAATGAAAAACTGTTTTTT.

This clonotype was counted only a few times. The chain carries TRBV20-1 and TRBJ2-6, with 7 bases that match TRBD1. Germline CDR1 reads DFQATT; CDR2 reads SNEGSKA (reference sequence). J was trimmed by 0 bases and V by 6 bases; bases with no gene match: 8. The CDR3 runs to 16 residues. The CDR3 nucleotides read TGCAGTGCCCAGAGAGGGGGCACCTCTGGGGCCAACGTCCTGACTTTC. Translating it yields CSAQRGGTSGANVLTF.

This chain connects TRBV25-1 to TRBJ1-2; 9 positions match TRBD1. V gave up 8 bases and J gave up 3 bases; unmatched junction bases: 10. Germline assignment: CDR1 MGHDK and CDR2 SYGVNS. CDR3 length: 15 residues. CDR3 sequence reads: CASLGGQGSDYGYTF. Here the CDR3 DNA reads TGTGCCAGCTTAGGGGGACAGGGTTCGGACTATGGCTACACCTTC.

This clonotype came up a few times. The chain is built from TRBV12-3 or TRBV12-4 and TRBJ1-2; a possible D gene is TRBD1 (6 bases). Trimming left V 6 bases short and J 4 bases short, with 21 bases between. The CDR3 has 16 amino acids. CDR3 sequence reads: CASSFTLRDTSYGYTF. In DNA, the CDR3 is TGTGCCAGCAGCTTCACCTTGAGGGACACATCCTATGGCTACACCTTC.

The V and J genes are TRBV2 and TRBJ2-7; 10 bases line up with TRBD1. Germline V gene sequence: CDR1 SNHLY, CDR2 FYNNEI. After removal of 6 bases from V and 3 bases from J, the junction contained 5 bases not matched to a gene. This CDR3 spans 14 amino acids. CDR3 residues: CASRPGTGVYEQYF. CDR3 bases: TGTGCCAGCAGGCCCGGGACAGGGGTCTACGAGCAGTACTTC.

The rearrangement uses TRBV24-1 and TRBJ1-5, with D uncertain. Per the germline V gene, CDR1 is KGHDR and CDR2 is SFDVKD. V was cut by 11 bases and J by 3 bases, with 13 bases left in between. This CDR3 has 13 amino acids. CDR3 sequence (DNA): TGTGCCAGCAGCCCTACCCCCAATCAGCCCCAGCATTTT. Protein: CASSPTPNQPQHF.

To note about this clonotype: The CDR3 does not end in the conserved phenylalanine or tryptophan, so this is likely a read error. The DNA is omitted, as the CDR3 cannot be located on it reliably, and the CDR3 follows TCRdb's listing. V is TRBV7-9 and J is TRBJ1-1. Germline V gene lookup returns CDR1 SEHNR and CDR2 FQNEAQ (reference sequence). The CDR3 contains 10 residues when both ends are counted. CDR3: CASSSTGPTS.

In nucleotides, the CDR3 is TGTGCCAGCAGCTGGACGGGTGGGGCCTGGGGGCAGTACTTC. The encoded protein is CASSWTGGAWGQYF. The rearrangement links TRBV7-8 to TRBJ2-7; maybe TRBD1 (5 bases). This CDR3 contains 14 residues. Germline lookup yields CDR1 SGHVS and CDR2 FQNEAQ. Trimming stripped 4 bases from V and 9 bases from J, with 19 bases between.

This clonotype was counted once. V and J are TRBV20-1 and TRBJ1-4; D is undetermined. In germline, CDR1 is DFQATT, CDR2 SNEGSKA (reference sequence). The CDR3 runs to 12 residues. Trimming removed 3 bases from V and 5 bases from J, with 7 bases in between. CDR3 amino acids: CSARSENEKLFF. CDR3 bases: TGCAGTGCTAGGTCAGAAAATGAAAAACTGTTTTTT.

J is TRBJ1-5 and V is TRBV12-3 or TRBV12-4, with 8 bases aligning to TRBD1. The length of the CDR3 is 17 residues. V was clipped by 5 bases and J by 0 bases; unmatched bases: 9. CDR3 region: CASSPWTGLDSNQPQHF. The CDR3 nucleotides read TGTGCCAGCAGTCCCTGGACAGGGCTGGATAGCAATCAGCCCCAGCATTTT.

This clonotype was observed a handful of times. The chain links TRBV7-9 to TRBJ2-6; D might be TRBD1 or TRBD2, each matching 5 bases. The CDR3 loop spans 15 amino acids. The germline gives CDR1 SEHNR, CDR2 FQNEAQ (reference sequence). V was cut by 3 bases and J by 0 bases, with 6 bases left in between. The CDR3 coding sequence is TGTGCCAGCAGCTTCGGGGCCTCTGGGGCCAACGTCCTGACTTTC. Protein product: CASSFGASGANVLTF.

The V and J genes are TRBV19 and TRBJ1-2; 11 bases match TRBD1. Germline CDR1 and CDR2: LNHDA and SQIVND (reference sequence). CDR3 size: 15 residues. Trimming took 10 bases from V and 4 from J; bases not matched to a gene: 11. The CDR3 loop is CATRLGQGASYGYTF. Here the CDR3 DNA reads TGTGCCACAAGGCTCGGACAGGGGGCTAGCTATGGCTACACCTTC.

This clonotype has ten or more counts. V gene TRBV5-1 combines with J gene TRBJ2-6, with D tentatively TRBD1 (6 bases). The CDR3 is 16 residues long. The V gene's germline CDR1 is SGHRS and CDR2 YFSETQ. Trimming removed 2 bases at V and 0 bases at J, with 9 bases between. CDR3 residues: CASSFTGTSGANVLTF. The CDR3 bases are TGCGCCAGCAGCTTCACAGGGACCTCTGGGGCCAACGTCCTGACTTTC.

This clonotype was counted many times. The V gene is TRBV10-3, the J gene TRBJ1-6; 7 bases are shared with TRBD1. Unmatched junction bases numbered 9, after V lost 6 bases and J lost 7 bases. This CDR3 is 15 amino acids long. In germline, CDR1 is ENHRY, CDR2 SYGVKD. The CDR3 loop reads CAISGRDSRNSPLHF. The CDR3 DNA reads as TGTGCCATCAGCGGACGGGACAGTAGGAATTCACCCCTCCACTTT.

This chain joins TRBV6-1 and TRBJ2-2; no reliable D call. CDR3 length: 14 residues. CDR1 and CDR2 from the germline V gene are MNHNS and SASEGT. The V and J ends lost 1 base and 5 bases respectively, with 8 bases between them. This chain's CDR3 is CASSEVQRTGELFF. The CDR3 coding sequence is TGTGCCAGCAGTGAAGTACAGCGTACCGGGGAGCTGTTTTTT.

This clonotype was counted a few times. The chain uses TRBV20-1 and TRBJ2-5, with 11 bases aligning to TRBD1. The germline V gene encodes CDR1 DFQATT and CDR2 SNEGSKA (reference sequence). CDR3 size: 15 residues. The V and J ends lost 5 bases and 3 bases, in that order; junction bases with no gene match: 8. CDR3 sequence reads: CSAQGQGGLKETQYF. Written as DNA, the CDR3 is TGCAGTGCTCAGGGACAGGGGGGATTGAAAGAGACCCAGTACTTC.

The chain is built from TRBV20-1 and TRBJ1-1, with D perhaps TRBD1 (5 bases). The CDR3 has 15 amino acids. Trimming shortened V by 0 bases and J by 9 bases, and 20 bases separated the two germline ends. Germline V lookup: CDR1 DFQATT, CDR2 SNEGSKA (reference sequence). CDR3 bases: TGCAGTGCTAGAGATCCGTTATTAGTGGGGCATAAAGCTTTCTTT. It specifies CSARDPLLVGHKAFF.

The V call is TRBV12-3 or TRBV12-4, the J call TRBJ1-5; 7 bases are a match to TRBD1. CDR3 length: 14 residues. V dropped 5 bases and J dropped 4; count of bases not matched to a gene: 5. In nucleotides, the CDR3 is TGTGCCAGCAGTGAAGGGACAGAGAATCAGCCCCAGCATTTT. Protein sequence: CASSEGTENQPQHF.